This T cell receptor (beta chain) was documented in a study of response to subunit inactivated influenza vaccine. Study-wide results and caveats: The authors proposed limited new T cell recruitment per seasonal influenza vaccination.

This clonotype was picked up many times. Its antigen remains unknown. In TCRdb, the RT-PCR reads were re-called with MiXCR into one record per CDR3 protein. The sample holds 430,000 or so distinct CDR3 sequences; roughly 9.8% are singletons and the top ten take about 12%. With 3 bases clipped from V and 4 bases from J, the junction kept 8 bases outside the gene matches. Germline CDR1 SGHRS, CDR2 YFSETQ. This CDR3 contains 15 residues. The sample was PBMCs from blood, taken about 40 days after vaccination. The chain is built from TRBV5-1 and TRBJ2-5; TRBD1 agrees at 8 bases. The TCR comes from a man in his fifties who received an inactivated influenza vaccine. The CDR3 loop reads CASSSRTGRRETQYF. The CDR3 DNA reads as TGCGCCAGCAGCTCCCGGACAGGGAGGAGAGAGACCCAGTACTTC.